This T cell receptor (beta chain) appears in the sequencing data of a study of CD8+CD57+ T cells in acquired aplastic anemia. Looking at the study overall: The study obtained an average of 3.2 ug of DNA from sorted CD4+ and CD8+ cells.

Those patients picked for sequencing had displayed CD8+CD57+ cell expansion on flow cytometry. At the time of blood sampling, patients had not yet received any therapy. Profiles of TCR beta VDJ and CDR3 were generated from a genomic DNA template. TCRdb used MiXCR to reprocess the reads, holding one entry per CDR3 protein. The sample contains just over 450,000 distinct CDR3 sequences, 25% to 40% of which appear only once. Study results and limitations: Patient and control CD8+ Simpson's diversity was not significantly different. Found in both controls and patients were around 31 CD8+ CDR3 sequences.

In this sample, this clonotype turned up many times. Antigen specificity is unknown. This receptor was obtained from a human donor with aplastic anemia. Sequencing was carried out using sorted CD4+, CD8+, or CD8+CD57+ T cells (not recorded which) from PBMCs.

The CDR3 DNA sequence: TGCAGTGCTAGGCGGACGGGGGGCGCCGACACTGAAGCTTTCTTT. Translation: CSARRTGGADTEAFF. The chain couples TRBV20-1 to TRBJ1-1; D is perhaps TRBD1 (6 bases). The CDR3 sequence is 15 residues long. The V gene lost 3 bases and the J gene lost 3 bases, with 17 bases spanning the gap. Germline V gives CDR1 DFQATT, CDR2 SNEGSKA (reference sequence).